This TCR beta chain was profiled in a study of PD-L1 blockade in urothelial cancer. Across the whole study: About nine tenths of the roughly 30 patients were men whose urothelial cancer was bladder-origin. T cells numbered a median of approximately 140,000 in the blood samples.

Time point noted: peripheral blood 6 weeks after treatment start. Each patient gave between 1 and 8 samples of peripheral blood mononuclear cells, which were collected pretreatment and during treatment. PCRs were each spiked with synthetic TCR analog templates. The repertoire was sequenced with immunoSEQ multiplex PCR; TCRdb's copy has only in-frame clones and lacks some. The data show around 100,000 clones, around 93% seen once. This clone was observed a single time. CDR1 SGHAT and CDR2 FQNNGV come from the germline V gene. Losses at the gene ends were 5 bases for V and 2 bases for J; bases not matched to a gene: 4. This CDR3 comprises 14 residues.

Here the sequenced sample was PBMCs, taken around atezolizumab (anti-PD-L1) treatment. The gene calls are TRBV11-2 and TRBJ2-3, with 7 bases fitting TRBD2. The receptor was derived from a man aged 55 to 70 with urothelial cancer. The CDR3 sequence is CASSPSGDTDTQYF. CDR3 DNA sequence: TGTGCCAGCAGCCCCAGCGGGGACACAGATACGCAGTATTTT.